A single sample gave rise to the 32 T cell receptor beta chains below, sequenced in a study of T cells after yellow fever vaccination. TCRdb ran MiXCR on the 5' RACE reads and lists one entry per CDR3 protein. The sample lists 300,000 to 400,000 distinct CDR3 sequences, roughly 4% occurring once. The input for sequencing was PBMCs, taken 5 days after the yellow fever booster vaccination. The receptors shown here come from a man between 18 and 29 years old who received the YFV17D yellow fever vaccine.

This clonotype was picked up a small number of times. The V and J genes are TRBV7-2 and TRBJ1-3, with a tentative D call TRBD1 (6 bases). Germline CDR1 and CDR2: SGHTA and FQGNSA. Deletions cut 2 bases from V and 2 bases from J, with 13 bases between. The CDR3 is made up of 16 amino acids. DNA for the CDR3: TGTGCCAGCAGCTTACGACGGGGGCTCACTGGAAACACCATATATTTT. This translates into CASSLRRGLTGNTIYF. Full variable domain (rest looked up from reference TRBV7-2 and TRBJ1-3): GAGVSQSPSNKVTEKGKDVELRCDPISGHTALYWYRQSLGQGLEFLIYFQGNSAPDKSGLPSDRFSAERTGGSVSTLTIQRTQQEDSAVYLCASSLRRGLTGNTIYFGEGSWLTVV.

This clonotype was recorded at least ten times. The rearrangement links TRBV20-1 to TRBJ1-1; TRBD1 matches 8 bases. Germline V lookup: CDR1 DFQATT, CDR2 SNEGSKA (reference sequence). This CDR3 is 15 amino acids long. V gave up 0 bases and J gave up 4 bases; unmatched junction bases: 7. The CDR3 loop reads CSARDPTGAGTEAFF. The CDR3 nucleotides read TGCAGTGCTAGAGACCCGACAGGGGCAGGCACTGAAGCTTTCTTT.

This chain links TRBV6-6 with TRBJ2-5; maybe TRBD1 (6 bases). The V and J ends lost 5 bases and 3 bases respectively, with 10 bases between them. CDR1 is MNHNY and CDR2 is SVGAGI in the germline V gene (reference sequence). The CDR3 spans 13 residues. The CDR3 reads CASSRTGKETQYF. CDR3 bases: TGTGCCAGCAGTCGCACAGGGAAAGAGACCCAGTACTTC.

This clonotype was counted at least ten times. The chain recombines TRBV6-2 or TRBV6-3 with TRBJ2-1, with D possibly being TRBD1 or TRBD2 (6 bases each). The germline V and J ends were trimmed by 4 bases and 9 bases, with 10 bases remaining between them. Germline-derived CDR1 and CDR2 are MNHEY and SVGEGT. The CDR3 runs 12 residues. This chain's CDR3 is CASSLWGAEQFF. Here the CDR3 DNA reads TGTGCCAGCAGTTTATGGGGGGCTGAGCAGTTCTTC.

The rearrangement uses TRBV14 and TRBJ2-5; D gene unclear. Per the germline V gene, CDR1 is SGHDN and CDR2 is FVKESK. The CDR3 totals 13 residues. Trimming removed 4 bases at V and 1 base at J, with 7 bases between. The CDR3 DNA sequence: TGTGCCAGCAGCCCCGAGACCCAAGAGACCCAGTACTTC. It translates to CASSPETQETQYF.

This clonotype has a handful of counts. V is TRBV20-1 and J is TRBJ2-7, with 9 positions matching TRBD1. This CDR3 has 15 amino acids. Losses at the gene ends were 0 bases for V and 7 bases for J; bases not matched to a gene: 10. Germline V CDR1 and CDR2: DFQATT, SNEGSKA (reference sequence). CDR3 amino acids: CSARDFRTGAGEQYF. DNA for the CDR3: TGCAGTGCTAGAGATTTCCGGACAGGGGCGGGGGAGCAGTACTTC.

This rearrangement joins TRBV30 to TRBJ1-2; D ambiguous. This CDR3 contains 13 residues. Germline V gene data show CDR1 as GTSNPN and CDR2 as SVGIG (reference sequence). Trimming stripped 6 bases from V and 2 bases from J, with 13 bases between. CDR3: CACTESANYGYTF. The CDR3 DNA follows: TGTGCCTGTACAGAATCGGCCAACTATGGCTACACCTTC.

This clonotype came up a few times. The chain is built from TRBV20-1 and TRBJ2-7, with 9 bases matching TRBD1. The junction had 6 bases not matched to a gene; V was cut back by 4 bases and J by 5 bases. The CDR3 is 13 residues long. Germline-derived CDR1 and CDR2 are DFQATT and SNEGSKA (reference sequence). The CDR3 region is CSAIGDRDDEQYV. CDR3 coding DNA: TGCAGTGCTATTGGGGACAGGGATGACGAGCAGTACGTC.

This clonotype has just a few counts. The V gene is TRBV20-1, the J gene TRBJ2-3, with no clear D. This CDR3 has 12 amino acids. CDR1 is DFQATT and CDR2 is SNEGSKA in the germline V gene (reference sequence). The CDR3 loop is CSLQASTDTQYF. The CDR3 DNA reads as TGCAGCCTTCAGGCCTCCACAGATACGCAGTATTTT.

Only a few counts were recorded for this clonotype. This rearrangement joins TRBV7-2 to TRBJ2-5, with 12 positions matching TRBD2. With V trimmed by 1 base and J by 6 bases, 3 bases remained unmatched. The CDR3 loop spans 15 amino acids. Germline CDR1 and CDR2: SGHTA and FQGNSA. The CDR3 DNA is TGTGCCAGCAGCTTAGGACTAGCGGGGGCAAAGACCCAGTACTTC. It encodes CASSLGLAGAKTQYF.

The CDR3 DNA sequence: TGCAGCGTCCCCGGGCGGGGCGACGGCTACACCTTC. Protein: CSVPGRGDGYTF. This rearrangement joins TRBV29-1 to TRBJ1-2; maybe TRBD1 (5 bases). The CDR3 has 12 residues. Between the trimmed V and J ends, which lost 6 bases and 8 bases, there was a span of 16 bases. Germline-derived CDR1 and CDR2 are SQVTM and ANQGSEA.

This clonotype was counted only a few times. This sequence joins TRBV3-1 and TRBJ2-7; a weak D match, TRBD1 (6 bases). V lost 2 bases and J lost 1, with 12 bases in between. The CDR3 contains 15 residues. Looked up from germline, CDR1 is LGHDT and CDR2 is YNNKEL (reference sequence). In DNA form, the CDR3 reads TGTGCCAGCAGCCAAACAGGGAGCAGGTCCTACGAGCAGTACTTC. Translated, it gives CASSQTGSRSYEQYF.

This clonotype appeared a few times. This chain uses TRBV18 with TRBJ1-2; no definite D call. V was pared by 0 bases and J by 0 bases, with 11 bases between. CDR3 length equals 16 residues. Germline V CDR1 and CDR2: KGHSH, LQKENI. CDR3 nucleotide sequence: TGTGCCAGCTCACCACCGGCTCGGGGAGCTAACTATGGCTACACCTTC. The encoded protein is CASSPPARGANYGYTF. Complete variable domain (other parts from reference TRBV18 and TRBJ1-2): NAGVMQNPRHLVRRRGQEARLRCSPMKGHSHVYWYRQLPEEGLKFMVYLQKENIIDESGMPKERFSAEFPKEGPSILRIQQVVRGDSAAYFCASSPPARGANYGYTFGSGTRLTVV.

The V call is TRBV20-1, the J call TRBJ1-2, with D perhaps TRBD1 (5 bases). Trimming removed 5 bases at V and 4 bases at J, with 20 bases between. Germline-derived CDR1 and CDR2 are DFQATT and SNEGSKA (reference sequence). This CDR3 contains 15 residues. The CDR3 loop reads CSAPFREITPYGYTF. DNA for the CDR3: TGCAGTGCTCCTTTCAGGGAGATCACGCCCTATGGCTACACCTTC.

The V and J genes are TRBV2 and TRBJ1-3; D remains ambiguous. V lost 7 bases and J 2 bases, leaving 21 bases between the germline ends. Germline V gives CDR1 SNHLY, CDR2 FYNNEI. This CDR3 is 17 amino acids long. This chain's CDR3 is CASTRTDSVVAGNTIYF. The CDR3 nucleotides read TGTGCCAGCACCAGGACGGACTCCGTAGTCGCTGGAAACACCATATATTTT.

The chain has TRBV29-1 and TRBJ2-7; TRBD1 agrees at 9 bases. The CDR3 is 15 residues long. The J segment lost 2 bases and the V segment lost 1 base, leaving 6 bases of the junction unmatched. Germline lookup yields CDR1 SQVTM and CDR2 ANQGSEA. The CDR3 spells CSVEGGTGSPYEQYF. CDR3 bases: TGCAGCGTTGAAGGCGGGACAGGGAGCCCCTACGAGCAGTACTTC.

Many counts were recorded for this clonotype. The chain employs TRBV4-3 and TRBJ2-3; D possibly uses TRBD1 or TRBD2 (6 bases each). Germline V gene lookup returns CDR1 LGHNA and CDR2 YSLEER. Trimming pared 4 bases from V and 1 base from J, leaving 15 bases between. The CDR3 covers 16 residues. DNA for the CDR3: TGCGCCAGCAGCCGGATATTGGGGGGCGGCACAGATACGCAGTATTTT. This translates into CASSRILGGGTDTQYF.

This clonotype was seen more than once but under ten times. The chain is built from TRBV27 and TRBJ2-7; the D is unclear. The V end lost 0 bases, the J end lost 5 bases, and 8 bases lay between the germline ends. The CDR3 is made up of 13 amino acids. Germline CDR1 and CDR2: MNHEY and SMNVEV (reference sequence). The CDR3 DNA reads TGTGCCAGCAGTTTATCGAAATGGAACGAGCAGTACTTC. As protein: CASSLSKWNEQYF.

The gene calls are TRBV11-2 and TRBJ2-5, with D perhaps matching TRBD1 (5 bases). CDR3 length equals 14 residues. Trimming removed 2 bases at V and 4 bases at J, with 11 bases between. Germline CDR1 is SGHAT and CDR2 is FQNNGV. CDR3 bases: TGTGCCAGCAGCTTATATACAGGAAGAGAGACCCAGTACTTC. Translating it yields CASSLYTGRETQYF.

This clonotype was found a few times. CDR3: CASSVEGMESPLHF. The CDR3 DNA sequence: TGTGCCAGCAGCGTAGAAGGGATGGAGTCACCCCTCCACTTT. V usage is TRBV9 and J usage is TRBJ1-6; D is uncertain. This CDR3 region has 14 residues. With 0 bases removed from V and 10 bases from J, the gap between germline ends came to 11 bases. Germline-derived CDR1 and CDR2 are SGDLS and YYNGEE.

V gene TRBV5-4 combines with J gene TRBJ2-2; D uncertain. The CDR3 runs to 14 residues. The germline V and J ends were trimmed by 1 base and 4 bases, with 8 bases remaining between them. From germline, CDR1 is SGHNT and CDR2 YYREEE (reference sequence). The CDR3: CASSLSETTGELFF. The DNA for the CDR3 is TGTGCCAGCAGCTTGTCGGAGACCACCGGGGAGCTGTTTTTT.

The chain joins TRBV6-6 to TRBJ2-1, with D perhaps matching TRBD1 or TRBD2 (6 bases each). The CDR3 runs 19 residues. The V gene lost 7 bases and the J gene lost 1 base, with 26 bases spanning the gap. Germline V gene lookup returns CDR1 MNHNY and CDR2 SVGAGI (reference sequence). The CDR3 DNA follows: TGTGCCAGCACCCGAAAGGAGGGGGAGATCAATATGTCCTACAATGAGCAGTTCTTC. Translation: CASTRKEGEINMSYNEQFF.

This clonotype showed up just a few times. The rearrangement links TRBV10-3 to TRBJ2-2, with D unclear. The CDR3 spans 13 residues. V was clipped by 4 bases and J by 2 bases, with 5 bases between them. Germline V gene lookup returns CDR1 ENHRY and CDR2 SYGVKD. CDR3 sequence (DNA): TGTGCCATCAGTGTAGGAAACACCGGGGAGCTGTTTTTT. Translating gives CAISVGNTGELFF.

The rearrangement uses TRBV9 and TRBJ2-3, with a weak D call TRBD2 (5 bases). This CDR3 comprises 16 residues. The V gene's germline CDR1 is SGDLS and CDR2 YYNGEE. V was trimmed by 0 bases and J by 2 bases, leaving 13 bases between them. The CDR3 loop reads CASSVGSGMNTDTQYF. Written as DNA, the CDR3 is TGTGCCAGCAGCGTAGGGTCGGGGATGAACACAGATACGCAGTATTTT.

This clonotype was observed a handful of times. The CDR3 loop is CSVAPVNYGYTF. For the CDR3, the DNA is TGCAGCGTGGCCCCAGTTAACTATGGCTACACCTTC. The V call is TRBV29-1, the J call TRBJ1-2; D gene uncertain. There are 12 residues in the CDR3. Germline V gene sequence: CDR1 SQVTM, CDR2 ANQGSEA. V was clipped by 6 bases and J by 1 base, with 9 bases between them.

This clonotype was counted at least ten times. The V and J genes are TRBV12-3 or TRBV12-4 and TRBJ2-1, with D possibly being TRBD1 or TRBD2 (6 bases each). Trimming shortened V by 7 bases and J by 2 bases, and 12 bases separated the two germline ends. The CDR3 spans 14 residues. The DNA of the CDR3 is TGTGCCAGCACCTACGGGGGCACCTACAATGAGCAGTTCTTC. It codes for CASTYGGTYNEQFF.

This clonotype has a handful of counts. V and J are TRBV4-1 and TRBJ2-7; weak D call: TRBD2 (6 bases). Per germline, CDR1 MGHRA and CDR2 YSYEKL. The CDR3 length is 14 residues. The V end lost 3 bases, the J end lost 2 bases, and 11 bases lay between the germline ends. In nucleotides, the CDR3 is TGCGCCAGCAGCCACGGGAGTTTCACCTACGAGCAGTACTTC. This gives the protein CASSHGSFTYEQYF.

This clonotype has a handful of counts. The chain combines TRBV21-1 with TRBJ2-5. TRBV21-1 is deemed a pseudogene. CDR3 length equals 14 residues. The CDR3: CASSKTKLWETQYF. The CDR3 region has the DNA TGTGCCAGCAGCAAAACAAAGTTATGGGAGACCCAGTACTTC.

The chain recombines TRBV5-4 with TRBJ1-6, with TRBD1 matching 8 bases. Germline V CDR1 and CDR2: SGHNT, YYREEE (reference sequence). With V trimmed by 5 bases and J by 10 bases, 8 bases remained unmatched. CDR3 size: 14 residues. CDR3 DNA sequence: TGTGCCAGCAGTCAGGACAGGGTACGATCACCCCTCCACTTT. It yields the protein CASSQDRVRSPLHF. The full variable domain, its missing parts supplied by reference TRBV5-4 and TRBJ1-6, is ETGVTQSPTHLIKTRGQQVTLRCSSQSGHNTVSWYQQALGQGPQFIFQYYREEENGRGNFPPRFSGLQFPNYSSELNVNALELDDSALYLCASSQDRVRSPLHFGNGTRLTVT.

This clonotype occurred many times. V gene TRBV9 combines with J gene TRBJ2-3, with D unresolved. The CDR3 is 13 amino acids. Trimming removed 4 bases at V and 5 bases at J, with 11 bases between. CDR1 is SGDLS and CDR2 is YYNGEE in the germline V gene. CDR3 sequence reads: CASSPRTGDTQYF. The CDR3 nucleotides read TGTGCCAGCAGCCCCCGGACGGGAGATACGCAGTATTTT.

There are a few counts of this clonotype. The chain employs TRBV6-1 and TRBJ2-1; 8 bases line up with TRBD1. CDR3 length: 14 amino acids. Unmatched junction bases numbered 5, after V lost 3 bases and J lost 7 bases. Germline loops: CDR1 MNHNS, CDR2 SASEGT. Here the CDR3 reads CASSDEGQGNEQFF. In nucleotides, the CDR3 is TGTGCCAGCAGTGACGAAGGACAGGGTAATGAGCAGTTCTTC.

The V call is TRBV12-3 or TRBV12-4, the J call TRBJ2-2; the D gene could be TRBD1 or TRBD2 (6 bases each). The CDR3 has 13 amino acids. CDR3 coding DNA: TGTAATGTAGGGGGGCCGAACACCGGGGAGCTGTTTTTT. Encoded protein: CNVGGPNTGELFF.